This TCR beta chain is from a study of blood T cell repertoires in COVID-19. Study as a whole: Donors in the United States, Italy and Spain gave samples during acute or convalescent COVID-19. From T cells, B-cell-depleted T cells, or PBMCs came the material, which was cDNA or gDNA.

This study enrolled people aged about 18 to 90 from about two dozen US geographic areas. Symptom resolution, clearance, or two negative PCRs marked the recovered donors of Cohort 3. This CDR3 spans 15 amino acids. Per germline, CDR1 SGHDT and CDR2 YYEEEE. The V and J ends lost 2 bases and 6 bases, in that order; junction bases with no gene match: 6. Sequencing used immunoSEQ multiplex PCR; TCRdb keeps in-frame clones, though not all of them. There are a few hundred thousand clones in the sample; approximately 90% occur only once, and 1.8% lies in the top ten. The clonotype originates from a woman aged 40 to 50 who had recovered from COVID-19. V and J are TRBV5-6 and TRBJ2-2; 8 nucleotides align to TRBD1. The sequenced sample consisted of PBMCs or T cells enriched from blood (not recorded which). The CDR3 spells CASSLLHRGSGELFF. CDR3 sequence (DNA): TGTGCCAGCAGCTTATTACACAGGGGGTCCGGGGAGCTGTTTTTT.